This T cell receptor beta chain was captured by sequencing in a study of blood T cell repertoires in COVID-19. Study in general: Sites in the United States, Italy and Spain provided acute and convalescent COVID-19 samples. PBMCs, B-cell-depleted T cells, or T cells provided the cDNA or gDNA that made up the material.

In the authors' methods: Using reference gene primer amplification, nucleated cell counts were estimated. Some clones are missing from TCRdb's copy, which holds only in-frame ones; the method was immunoSEQ multiplex PCR. For V, J and clone size, that table is used; D and trimming come from the DNA. The table records about 73,000 clones, roughly 84% of them present only once. This CDR3 comprises 12 residues. Trimming cost V 2 bases and J 6 bases, with 5 bases left between them. The sequencing sample was made of peripheral blood. This chain joins TRBV12-3 or TRBV12-4 and TRBJ1-5; D unresolved. The sequence was collected from an older woman with acute or convalescent COVID-19. The CDR3 reads CASSLSGQPQHF. The CDR3 coding sequence is TGTGCCAGCAGTTTATCGGGTCAGCCCCAGCATTTT.